The rows below give T cell receptor beta chains drawn from one sample of a study of cytomegalovirus exposure and HLA in healthy donors. This table comes from immunoSEQ multiplex PCR, and its TCRdb copy is limited to in-frame clones, with some not included. Among over 100,000 clones listed, approximately 85% were seen once. Sequenced input: PBMCs. These receptors came from a woman in her forties or fifties in good health and CMV-seropositive. Both conserved end residues are part of each CDR3. Clone size is shown for a subset of rows, as once, few, many or a class of expanded clone.

TRBV30 | . | CAWTRQVSYEQYF
TRBV28 | . | CASRRDRDSKAFF
TRBV30 | . | CAWKRNRGGEQYF
TRBV18 | . | CASLGQGNTEAFF
TRBV11-2 | few | CASSLDWGLTDTQYF
TRBV28 | . | CASSFWVDRGNQPQHF
TRBV4-3 | . | CASSQSLTGDVSSYGYTF
TRBV19 | . | CASSIDRNTEAFF
TRBV28 | . | CASTNRGNRDNEQFF
TRBV27 | . | CASSLRTHYNEQFF
TRBV5-1 | . | CASSLGHSFSTDTQYF
TRBV5-5 | . | CASSLVRGGETQYF
TRBV5-6 | . | CASSSLRDGGMETQYF
TRBV30 | . | CAWSPGGTEAFF
TRBV10-1 | . | CASSESTHHGGDRGNYEQYF
TRBV7-3 | . | CASSRLAGSTDTQYF
TRBV5-1 | . | CASVEIAGGSYEQYF
TRBV28 | . | CASSVFSGTAGTDTQYF
TRBV14 | . | CASSQWRGTEVGEQYF
TRBV28 | . | CASTLGQGYGYTF
TRBV4-1 | . | CASSQPGAPGEQYF
TRBV30 | few | CAWSPLAGPSYNEQFF
TRBV7-8 | . | CASSSYRGQAYNEQFF
TRBV7-3 | . | CASSLNPAGDNEQYF
TRBV28 | . | CASSLGPGLIEFF
TRBV11-2 | once | CASSLNGLYEQYF
TRBV6-6 | few | CASTDSTGFEGYTF
TRBV5-4 | . | CASGRRGVQETQYF
TRBV7-8 | . | CASSFPPLTGTGGGEQYF
TRBV19 | few | CASRGPKNIQYF
TRBV28 | . | CASSFPDRRPWIQYEQYF
TRBV2 | . | CASSEPRMGLAAYEQYF
TRBV27 | . | CASSPRTGANLATEAFF
TRBV6-4 | . | CASSDGQNVGPASTDTQYF
TRBV4-2 | once | CASSQVEGGVNEQFF
TRBV18 | . | CASSPPGGVKGTEAFF
TRBV7-2 | . | CASSGLAGGPWTDTQYF
TRBV5-8 | . | CASSIGTGVRINEKLFF
TRBV6-1 | few | CASSEVGGRGSYEQYF
TRBV7-3 | . | CASSLLSTDTQYF